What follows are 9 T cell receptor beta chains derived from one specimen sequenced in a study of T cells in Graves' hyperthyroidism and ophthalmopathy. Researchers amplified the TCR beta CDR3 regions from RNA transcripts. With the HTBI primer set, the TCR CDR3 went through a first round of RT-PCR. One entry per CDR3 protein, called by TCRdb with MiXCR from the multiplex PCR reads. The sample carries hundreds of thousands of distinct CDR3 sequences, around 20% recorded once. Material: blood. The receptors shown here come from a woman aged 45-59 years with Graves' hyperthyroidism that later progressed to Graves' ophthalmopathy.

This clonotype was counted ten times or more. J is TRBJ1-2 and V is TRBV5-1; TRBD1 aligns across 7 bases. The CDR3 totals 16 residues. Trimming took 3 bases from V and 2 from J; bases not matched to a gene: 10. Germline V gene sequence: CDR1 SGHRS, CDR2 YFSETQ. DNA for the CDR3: TGCGCCAGCAGCTCGATCCGGGACAGCCTCAACTATGGCTACACCTTC. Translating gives CASSSIRDSLNYGYTF.

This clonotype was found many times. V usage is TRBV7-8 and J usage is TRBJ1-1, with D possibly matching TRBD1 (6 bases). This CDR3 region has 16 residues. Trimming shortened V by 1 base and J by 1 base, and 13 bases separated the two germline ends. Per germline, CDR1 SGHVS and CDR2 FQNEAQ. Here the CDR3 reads CASSLVQGLANTEAFF. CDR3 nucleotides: TGTGCCAGCAGCTTAGTACAGGGTTTGGCGAACACTGAAGCTTTCTTT.

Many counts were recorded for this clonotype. The CDR3 DNA sequence: TGTGCCAGCAGCCTAGGGAGGGTAGGTGAGCAGTTCTTC. Amino acids: CASSLGRVGEQFF. This chain links TRBV11-3 with TRBJ2-1; 7 positions agree with TRBD2. This CDR3 contains 13 residues. Trimming cost V 5 bases and J 9 bases; bases outside gene matches: 7. CDR1 is SGHNT, CDR2 YENEEA, per germline.

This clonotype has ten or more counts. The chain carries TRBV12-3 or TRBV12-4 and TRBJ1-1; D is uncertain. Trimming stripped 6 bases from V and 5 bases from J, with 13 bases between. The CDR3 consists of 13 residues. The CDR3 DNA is TGTGCCAGCAGGCCCAAGGGCTTAACTGAAGCTTTCTTT. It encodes CASRPKGLTEAFF.

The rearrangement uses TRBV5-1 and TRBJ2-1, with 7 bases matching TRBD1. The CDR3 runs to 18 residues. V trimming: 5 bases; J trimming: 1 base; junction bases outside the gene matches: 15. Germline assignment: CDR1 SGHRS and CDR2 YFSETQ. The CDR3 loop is CASRVRVAGTESYNEQFF. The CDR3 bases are TGCGCCAGCAGAGTTAGAGTAGCCGGGACAGAATCCTACAATGAGCAGTTCTTC.

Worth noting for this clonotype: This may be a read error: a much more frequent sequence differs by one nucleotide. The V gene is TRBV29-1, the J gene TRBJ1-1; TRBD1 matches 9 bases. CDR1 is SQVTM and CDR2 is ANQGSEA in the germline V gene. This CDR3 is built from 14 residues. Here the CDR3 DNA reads TGCAGCGTCATGGGACAGGGAATGAAAACTGAAGCTTTCTTT. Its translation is CSVMGQGMKTEAFF. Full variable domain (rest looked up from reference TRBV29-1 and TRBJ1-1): SAVISQKPSRDICQRGTSLTIQCQVDSQVTMMFWYRQQPGQSLTLIATANQGSEATYESGFVIDKFPISRPNLTFSTLTVSNMSPEDSSIYLCSVMGQGMKTEAFFGQGTRLTVV.

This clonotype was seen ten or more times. The CDR3 sequence is CSASKRDRVLGETQYF. In DNA form, the CDR3 reads TGCAGTGCTTCAAAGAGGGACAGGGTTTTAGGAGAGACCCAGTACTTC. V and J are TRBV20-1 and TRBJ2-5; 9 bases fit TRBD1. The J segment lost 4 bases and the V segment lost 5 bases, leaving 14 bases of the junction unmatched. This CDR3 comprises 16 residues. Germline values: CDR1 DFQATT, CDR2 SNEGSKA (reference sequence).

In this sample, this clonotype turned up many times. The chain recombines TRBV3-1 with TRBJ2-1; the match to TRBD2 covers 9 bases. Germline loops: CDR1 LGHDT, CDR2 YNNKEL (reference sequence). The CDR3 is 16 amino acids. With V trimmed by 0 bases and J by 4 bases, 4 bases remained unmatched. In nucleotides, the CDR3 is TGTGCCAGCAGCCAAGAGGGGACTAGCACATACAATGAGCAGTTCTTC. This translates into CASSQEGTSTYNEQFF.

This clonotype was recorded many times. The CDR3: CASSQVLAEQFF. In nucleotides, the CDR3 is TGTGCCAGCAGCCAAGTCCTAGCGGAGCAGTTCTTC. The genes are TRBV3-1 and TRBJ2-1; possible D gene TRBD2, 6 bases. The germline gives CDR1 LGHDT, CDR2 YNNKEL (reference sequence). V lost 1 base and J 10 bases, leaving 8 bases between the germline ends. The CDR3 has 12 amino acids.